This T cell receptor beta chain was recorded in a study of human T cells and chemical hapten exposure. This clonotype has a count of ten or more. Time point reported: pre-sensitization, week 0. Noted treatment: therapeutic diphenylcyclopropenone sensitization with weekly scalp DPC. The study drew its donors from alopecia patients who were 18 to 70 years old and suitable for DPC. The CDR3 spans 17 residues. Germline CDR1 is ENHRY and CDR2 is SYGVKD. J lost 2 bases, V lost 3 bases, and 9 bases had no gene match. Original handling: TCR counts had a median of around 94,000 per sample and spanned roughly 20,000 to 690,600. TCRdb independently ran MiXCR on the RACE reads; one entry per CDR3 protein. These V and J calls originate from TCRdb's pipeline instead of the authors' own analysis. Altogether around 56,000 distinct CDR3 sequences are present, around 10% being singletons, with the ten largest covering 8% to 10%.

The sequence derives from a man between 40 and 49 years old with alopecia areata. Some clones in this sample may be carry-over from other donors' samples. V gene TRBV10-3 combines with J gene TRBJ2-2; the match to TRBD1 covers 7 bases. Sample: whole blood, taken in connection with sensitization to the hapten diphenylcyclopropenone (DPC). The CDR3 protein is CAISDSGQPFNTGELFF. CDR3 nucleotides: TGTGCCATCAGTGATTCGGGACAGCCTTTTAACACCGGGGAGCTGTTTTTT.